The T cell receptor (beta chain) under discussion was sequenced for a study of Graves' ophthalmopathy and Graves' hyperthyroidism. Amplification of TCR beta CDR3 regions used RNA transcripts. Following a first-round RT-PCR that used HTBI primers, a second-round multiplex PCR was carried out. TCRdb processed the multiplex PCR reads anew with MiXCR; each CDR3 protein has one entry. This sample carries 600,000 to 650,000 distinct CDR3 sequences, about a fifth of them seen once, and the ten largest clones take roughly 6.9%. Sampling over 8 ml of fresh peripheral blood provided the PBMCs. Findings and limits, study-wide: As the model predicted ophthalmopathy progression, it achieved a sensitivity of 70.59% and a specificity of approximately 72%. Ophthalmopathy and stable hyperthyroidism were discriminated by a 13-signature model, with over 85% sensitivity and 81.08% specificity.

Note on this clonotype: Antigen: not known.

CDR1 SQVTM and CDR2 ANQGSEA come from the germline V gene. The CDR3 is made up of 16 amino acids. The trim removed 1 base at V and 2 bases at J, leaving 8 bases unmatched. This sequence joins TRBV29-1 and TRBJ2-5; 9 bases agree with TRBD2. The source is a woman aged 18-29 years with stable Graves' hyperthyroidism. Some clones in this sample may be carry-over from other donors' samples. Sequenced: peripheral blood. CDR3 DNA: TGCAGCGTTGAAGGGACTAGCGCAAAGAGGCAAGAGACCCAGTACTTC. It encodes CSVEGTSAKRQETQYF.